A single sample gave rise to the 21 T cell receptor beta chains below, sequenced in a study of blood T cell repertoires in COVID-19. The protocol was immunoSEQ multiplex PCR, while the TCRdb copy is restricted to in-frame clones and leaves out a portion. The sample lists about 270,000 clones, more than 85% occurring once. Sequenced material: PBMCs or T cells enriched from blood (not recorded which). The source of these receptors is a man aged 40-49 years who had been exposed to COVID-19.

The V and J genes are TRBV30 and TRBJ1-5; D gene uncertain. The CDR3 covers 14 residues. Looked up from germline, CDR1 is GTSNPN and CDR2 is SVGIG (reference sequence). Trimming took 5 bases from V and 2 from J, leaving 13 bases between them. CDR3 in DNA: TGTGCCTGGGCCCCGAACAATGGCAATCAGCCCCAGCATTTT. Encoded protein: CAWAPNNGNQPQHF. The complete variable domain, with remaining parts taken from reference TRBV30 and TRBJ1-5, reads SQTIHQWPATLVQPVGSPLSLECTVEGTSNPNLYWYRQAAGRGLQLLFYSVGIGQISSEVPQNLSASRPQDRQFILSSKKLLLSDSGFYLCAWAPNNGNQPQHFGDGTRLSIL.

The chain couples TRBV6-5 to TRBJ2-7; D is possibly TRBD1 (5 bases). Germline V gene data show CDR1 as MNHEY and CDR2 as SVGAGI. This CDR3 contains 14 residues. The V end lost 5 bases, the J end lost 4 bases, and 15 bases lay between the germline ends. The CDR3: CASSKTDKPYEQYF. The CDR3 DNA follows: TGTGCCAGCAGTAAAACGGACAAGCCTTACGAGCAGTACTTC.

In this sample, this clone turned up once. The chain couples TRBV5-6 to TRBJ1-2, with TRBD1 as a possible D gene (6 bases). The CDR3 contains 16 residues. V was clipped by 1 base and J by 4 bases, with 17 bases between them. Looked up from germline, CDR1 is SGHDT and CDR2 is YYEEEE. CDR3 bases: TGTGCCAGCAGCTTGACGACAGGCGAAGGGGGCTATGGCTACACCTTC. Translated, it gives CASSLTTGEGGYGYTF.

The rearrangement links TRBV9 to TRBJ1-3, with 8 bases that match TRBD1. The V gene's germline CDR1 is SGDLS and CDR2 YYNGEE. The V gene end was trimmed by 3 bases and the J gene end by 0 bases; junction bases not matched to a gene: 8. The CDR3 has 17 amino acids. The CDR3 spells CASSDRPGGSSGNTIYF. The CDR3 region has the DNA TGTGCCAGCAGCGACAGACCAGGGGGCTCCTCTGGAAACACCATATATTTT.

Of note for this clone: This sample also contains other DNA sequences that code for the same CDR3. The chain is built from TRBV24-1 and TRBJ2-1; 14 bases fit TRBD2. The V gene's germline CDR1 is KGHDR and CDR2 SFDVKD. This CDR3 spans 16 amino acids. The V and J ends lost 3 bases and 8 bases, in that order; junction bases with no gene match: 5. CDR3 in amino acids: CATSDRTSGRRHEQFF. The CDR3 nucleotides read TGTGCCACCAGTGATCGGACTAGCGGGAGGCGCCATGAGCAGTTCTTC.

This chain joins TRBV10-3 and TRBJ2-4, with 8 bases that match TRBD2. V was pared by 2 bases and J by 0 bases, with 6 bases of the junction left unmatched. Germline lookup yields CDR1 ENHRY and CDR2 SYGVKD. This CDR3 region has 17 residues. The CDR3 is CAISERILAGAKNIQYF. The CDR3 DNA follows: TGTGCCATCAGTGAGCGGATTCTAGCGGGAGCCAAAAACATTCAGTACTTC.

The chain has TRBV19 and TRBJ2-1, with 8 nucleotides matching TRBD2. Germline V lookup: CDR1 LNHDA, CDR2 SQIVND (reference sequence). The junction had 7 bases not matched to a gene; V was cut back by 4 bases and J by 2 bases. This CDR3 comprises 16 residues. CDR3 sequence: CASSKPPAGAYNEQFF. The CDR3 region has the DNA TGTGCCAGTAGTAAACCGCCAGCGGGGGCCTACAATGAGCAGTTCTTC.

This clone has only one observation. This sequence joins TRBV7-9 and TRBJ2-2; TRBD1 is a possible D gene (8 bases). This CDR3 region has 18 residues. Germline assignment: CDR1 SEHNR and CDR2 FQNEAQ (reference sequence). Trimming shortened V by 6 bases and J by 1 base, and 21 bases separated the two germline ends. Written as DNA, the CDR3 is TGTGCCAGCAGACCCCTGGTGCGGGGGACAGGGAACACCGGGGAGCTGTTTTTT. Amino acid sequence: CASRPLVRGTGNTGELFF. The full variable domain, completed using reference TRBV7-9 and TRBJ2-2, is DTGVSQNPRHKITKRGQNVTFRCDPISEHNRLYWYRQTLGQGPEFLTYFQNEAQLEKSRLLSDRFSAERPKGSFSTLEIQRTEQGDSAMYLCASRPLVRGTGNTGELFFGEGSRLTVL.

The rearrangement links TRBV5-6 to TRBJ1-1; 7 bases agree with TRBD1. V shed 4 bases, J shed 3 bases, and the junction held 15 bases outside the gene matches. CDR1 is SGHDT and CDR2 is YYEEEE in the germline V gene. The CDR3 runs 17 residues. CDR3 bases: TGTGCCAGCAGCCCGACAGGGTTTGGGTTATCGGACACTGAAGCTTTCTTT. It specifies CASSPTGFGLSDTEAFF. The full variable domain, its missing parts supplied by reference TRBV5-6 and TRBJ1-1, is DAGVTQSPTHLIKTRGQQVTLRCSPKSGHDTVSWYQQALGQGPQFIFQYYEEEERQRGNFPDRFSGHQFPNYSSELNVNALLLGDSALYLCASSPTGFGLSDTEAFFGQGTRLTVV.

The J gene is TRBJ2-7, the V gene TRBV13; D may be TRBD2 (5 bases). The CDR3 consists of 14 residues. Germline V CDR1 and CDR2: PRHDT, FYEKMQ (reference sequence). With 4 bases removed from V and 3 bases from J, the gap between germline ends came to 13 bases. Written as DNA, the CDR3 is TGTGCCAGCAGCTCAACCACTAGTAGCTACGAGCAGTACTTC. Its protein product is CASSSTTSSYEQYF.

V usage is TRBV28 and J usage is TRBJ2-1; 7 nucleotides agree with TRBD1. CDR1 is MDHEN, CDR2 SYDVKM, per germline. The V segment lost 6 bases and the J segment 6 bases; nucleotides outside the gene matches: 5. The CDR3 spans 13 residues. The CDR3 loop reads CASRSTGINEQFF. The DNA of the CDR3 is TGTGCCAGCAGATCGACAGGGATCAATGAGCAGTTCTTC.

V gene TRBV5-1 combines with J gene TRBJ2-1; 11 bases map to TRBD2. CDR3 length equals 19 residues. V lost 5 bases to trimming and J lost 0 bases; unmatched junction nucleotides: 13. Germline V lookup: CDR1 SGHRS, CDR2 YFSETQ. In DNA form, the CDR3 reads TGCGCCAGCAGAACCGGGACTAGCGGCCCGCGGAGCTCCTACAATGAGCAGTTCTTC. Protein: CASRTGTSGPRSSYNEQFF.

The gene calls are TRBV10-2 and TRBJ2-5, with 10 positions matching TRBD2. Germline values: CDR1 WSHSY, CDR2 SAAADI. The CDR3 is 15 amino acids. J lost 1 base, V lost 5 bases, and 4 bases had no gene match. CDR3: CASSKLAGFQETQYF. The CDR3 region has the DNA TGCGCCAGCAGTAAACTAGCGGGATTCCAAGAGACCCAGTACTTC.

This clone was counted once. This chain joins TRBV19 and TRBJ2-7; 7 nucleotides line up with TRBD1. V shed 1 base and J 5 bases; nucleotides not matched to a gene: 5. Germline V CDR1 and CDR2: LNHDA, SQIVND (reference sequence). This CDR3 is built from 14 residues. DNA for the CDR3: TGTGCCAGTAGTATAGGACAGGGAACCCACGAGCAGTACTTC. Translation: CASSIGQGTHEQYF.

The V call is TRBV28, the J call TRBJ2-1; 8 nucleotides match TRBD1. J lost 2 bases, V lost 6 bases, and 9 bases had no gene match. Germline assignment: CDR1 MDHEN and CDR2 SYDVKM. The CDR3 runs 16 residues. This CDR3 is CASSSLGTGAYNEQFF. DNA for the CDR3: TGTGCCAGCAGCTCACTAGGGACAGGCGCCTACAATGAGCAGTTCTTC.

The chain employs TRBV28 and TRBJ2-1; weak D call: TRBD1 (6 bases). Per the germline V gene, CDR1 is MDHEN and CDR2 is SYDVKM. The CDR3 spans 15 residues. Trimming removed 6 bases at V and 1 base at J, with 13 bases between. DNA of the CDR3: TGTGCCAGCAGCCGCGAAGGACAGTCCTACAATGAGCAGTTCTTC. Encoded protein: CASSREGQSYNEQFF.

CDR3 sequence reads: CAISERLASYEQYF. CDR3 nucleotides: TGTGCCATCAGTGAGAGATTAGCCTCGTACGAGCAGTACTTC. The V gene is TRBV10-3, the J gene TRBJ2-7, with D unresolved. Trimming pared 2 bases from V and 4 bases from J, leaving 12 bases between. CDR3 length: 14 amino acids. The germline V gene encodes CDR1 ENHRY and CDR2 SYGVKD.

The chain is built from TRBV19 and TRBJ2-2; TRBD2 matches 7 bases. Germline V lookup: CDR1 LNHDA, CDR2 SQIVND (reference sequence). J gave up 4 bases and V 6 bases, and 8 bases lay outside the gene matches. The CDR3 consists of 15 residues. CDR3 sequence (DNA): TGTGCCAGTAGACTTTTCGCGGGAGTCACCGGGGAGCTGTTTTTT. Translation: CASRLFAGVTGELFF.

The chain joins TRBV5-4 to TRBJ2-5, with 7 bases aligning to TRBD1. Germline CDR1 SGHNT, CDR2 YYREEE (reference sequence). This CDR3 is 14 amino acids long. Trimming at V came to 5 bases and at J to 5 bases, leaving 9 bases not matched to a gene. CDR3: CASRKDRARETQYF. The DNA for the CDR3 is TGTGCCAGCAGAAAAGACAGGGCACGGGAGACCCAGTACTTC.

The CDR3 DNA is TGTGCCAGTAGTATAGAGGCCAGGTCGAAAGAGACCCAGTACTTC. It encodes CASSIEARSKETQYF. The V and J genes are TRBV19 and TRBJ2-5, with unresolved D. CDR3 length equals 15 residues. Deletions cut 0 bases from V and 3 bases from J, with 11 bases between. Germline values: CDR1 LNHDA, CDR2 SQIVND (reference sequence).

The gene calls are TRBV9 and TRBJ1-2; tentatively, D is TRBD1 (6 bases). Germline V gene sequence: CDR1 SGDLS, CDR2 YYNGEE. Trimming cost V 4 bases and J 4 bases, with 14 bases left between them. The CDR3 length is 14 residues. The CDR3 DNA follows: TGTGCCAGCAGCATACAAGGGGGGGGCTATGGCTACACCTTC. Translating gives CASSIQGGGYGYTF.